Sequencing of this TCR beta chain was carried out in a study of T cells in tumors and immune-related adverse events (dated by TCRdb to the early 2020s). Interpreted using the paper, the treatment or condition label stands for: nivolumab (PD-1 blockade) given before sampling. The DNeasy Blood and Tissue Kit was used to extract DNA from formalin-fixed paraffin-embedded specimens. A remark on this clone: The target of this receptor is not known. No clone much larger than this one lies a single base away; base qualities are absent.

The TCR beta locus was amplified and sequenced using the immunoSEQ assay, from which bulk TCR Vbeta CDR3 data were obtained. Per the source publication's procedure: CDR3s were excluded if they were non-productive, were shorter than 7 amino acids, or did not start with C or end with F/W. Analysis was limited to specimens with at least 1000 reads, and clonotypes were defined at the amino acid level. Clonality was calculated as 1 minus Pielou's evenness. Library sizes were equalized by abundance-weighted random subsampling with replacement, repeated 100 times to report 95% confidence intervals. The Morisita overlap index was used to quantify repertoire overlap, and for each specimen the top 40 clones were checked for overlap with the irAE. TCRdb took over this immuneACCESS table, retaining in-frame rearrangements with V and J assigned. Such tables are incomplete; in checked studies, under half of the missing clones stem from an unresolved V gene, and the remainder is unexplained. The DNA was the basis for D and trimming; V, J and clone size are from that table. The table for this sample lists fewer than 25,000 clones; 90% to 95% of them were counted only once. The ten largest clonotypes hold 1.3% to 1.5% of the sample.

Including cysteine and phenylalanine, the CDR3 has 13 amino acids. Only CDR3 DNA is held: 39 bases, read in frame from base 1. According to the germline V gene, CDR1 reads MDHEN and CDR2 reads SYDVKM. Trimmed from V: 8 bases; trimmed from J: 6 bases; junction bases lacking a gene match: 3. The TCR originated in a female donor with metastatic renal cell carcinoma. The input for sequencing was lymph node tissue, taken from a patient treated with anti-PD-1 therapy. The chain joins TRBV28 to TRBJ1-5, with TRBD1 matching 11 junction bases. CDR3 region: CASWTGGFQPQHF. The DNA sequence is given as TGTGCCAGCTGGACAGGGGGCTTTCAGCCCCAGCATTTT.